What follows describes a single T cell receptor beta chain. The data derive from a study of shared clonotypes between healthy human individuals. Generated by immunoSEQ multiplex PCR, the TCRdb table keeps only in-frame clones and is missing some. The sample consists of roughly 300,000 clones, around 90% of them appearing once. Trimming took off 6 bases at V and 3 bases at J, with 14 bases between the two ends. CDR3 length: 14 amino acids. Germline V gives CDR1 MNHEY, CDR2 SMNVEV (reference sequence). The chain is built from TRBV27 and TRBJ1-2; maybe TRBD1 (5 bases). Material for sequencing was memory CD8+ T cells sorted from blood. As for subset: CD45RO+ cells pooled with CCR7-negative TemRA cells. The clonotype originates from a man aged 18 to 29 in good health. In nucleotides, the CDR3 is TGTGCCAGCAGCGAAACGGGGGGTCACTATGGCTACACCTTC. Protein sequence: CASSETGGHYGYTF.